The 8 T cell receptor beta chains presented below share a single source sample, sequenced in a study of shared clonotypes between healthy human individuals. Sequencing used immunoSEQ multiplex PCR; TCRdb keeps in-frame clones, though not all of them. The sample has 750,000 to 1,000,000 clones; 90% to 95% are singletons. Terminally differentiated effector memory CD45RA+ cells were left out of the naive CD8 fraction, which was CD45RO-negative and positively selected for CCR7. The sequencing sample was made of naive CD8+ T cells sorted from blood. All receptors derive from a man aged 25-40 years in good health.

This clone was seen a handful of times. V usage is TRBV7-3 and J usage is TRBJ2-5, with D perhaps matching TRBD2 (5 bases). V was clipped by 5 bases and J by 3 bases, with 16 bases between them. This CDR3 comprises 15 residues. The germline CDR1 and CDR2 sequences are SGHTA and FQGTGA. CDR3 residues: CASSPDWSPKETQYF. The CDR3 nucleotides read TGTGCCAGCAGCCCGGACTGGTCCCCGAAAGAGACCCAGTACTTC. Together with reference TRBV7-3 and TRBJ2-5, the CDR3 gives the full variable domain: GAGVSQTPSNKVTEKGKYVELRCDPISGHTALYWYRQSLGQGPEFLIYFQGTGAADDSGLPNDRFFAVRPEGSVSTLKIQRTERGDSAVYLCASSPDWSPKETQYFGPGTRLLVL.

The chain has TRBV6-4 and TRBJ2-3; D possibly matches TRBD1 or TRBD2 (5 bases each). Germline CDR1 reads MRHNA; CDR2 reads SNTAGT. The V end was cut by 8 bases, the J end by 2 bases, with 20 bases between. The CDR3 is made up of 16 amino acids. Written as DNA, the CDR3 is TGTGCCAGCTCCCCGGGAAACGGGGCACCCACAGATACGCAGTATTTT. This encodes CASSPGNGAPTDTQYF.

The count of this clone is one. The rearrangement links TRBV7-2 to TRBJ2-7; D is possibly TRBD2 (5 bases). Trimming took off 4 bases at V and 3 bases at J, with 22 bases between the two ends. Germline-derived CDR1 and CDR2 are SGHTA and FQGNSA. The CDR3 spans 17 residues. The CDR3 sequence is CASSSVLRVGKNYEQYF. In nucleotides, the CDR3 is TGTGCCAGCAGCTCGGTTTTGAGGGTCGGGAAAAACTACGAGCAGTACTTC.

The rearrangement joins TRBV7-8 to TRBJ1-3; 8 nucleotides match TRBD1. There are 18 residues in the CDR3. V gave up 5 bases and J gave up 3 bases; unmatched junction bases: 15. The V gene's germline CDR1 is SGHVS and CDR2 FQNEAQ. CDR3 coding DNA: TGTGCCAGCAGCCGCCGGCCCGGTGACAGGGGAAGTGGAAACACCATATATTTT. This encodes CASSRRPGDRGSGNTIYF.

As DNA, the CDR3 is TGTGCCACCCTGGGAGGGACTAGCACAGATACGCAGTATTTT. Protein product: CATLGGTSTDTQYF. The chain is built from TRBV6-4 and TRBJ2-3; 7 bases line up with TRBD2. The V and J ends lost 10 bases and 0 bases, in that order; junction bases with no gene match: 7. CDR1 is MRHNA and CDR2 is SNTAGT in the germline V gene. The CDR3 spans 14 residues.

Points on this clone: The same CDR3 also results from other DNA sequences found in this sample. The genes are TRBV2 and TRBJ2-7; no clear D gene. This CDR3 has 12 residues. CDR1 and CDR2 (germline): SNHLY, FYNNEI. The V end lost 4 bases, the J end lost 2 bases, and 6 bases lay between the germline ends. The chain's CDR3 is CASSGGPYEQYF. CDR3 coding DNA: TGTGCCAGCAGTGGGGGTCCCTACGAGCAGTACTTC.

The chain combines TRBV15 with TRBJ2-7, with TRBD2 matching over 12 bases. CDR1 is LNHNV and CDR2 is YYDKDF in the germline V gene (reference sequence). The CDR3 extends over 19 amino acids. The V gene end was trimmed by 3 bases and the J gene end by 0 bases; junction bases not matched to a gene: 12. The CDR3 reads CATSRGPPGLAGPSYEQYF. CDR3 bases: TGTGCCACCAGCAGGGGACCGCCGGGACTAGCGGGCCCCTCCTACGAGCAGTACTTC. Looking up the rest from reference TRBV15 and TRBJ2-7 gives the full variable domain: DAMVIQNPRYQVTQFGKPVTLSCSQTLNHNVMYWYQQKSSQAPKLLFHYYDKDFNNEADTPDNFQSRRPNTSFCFLDIRSPGLGDTAMYLCATSRGPPGLAGPSYEQYFGPGTRLTVT.

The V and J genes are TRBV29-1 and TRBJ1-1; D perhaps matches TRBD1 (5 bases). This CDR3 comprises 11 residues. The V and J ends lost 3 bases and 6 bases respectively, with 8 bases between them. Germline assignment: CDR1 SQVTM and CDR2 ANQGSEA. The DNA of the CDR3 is TGCAGCGTTGAGTGGGGGGCTGAAGCTTTCTTT. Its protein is CSVEWGAEAFF.